Sequencing of this TCR beta chain was carried out in a study of OX40 agonist ivuxolimab in advanced cancers. General study results and limits: Clonal expansion in partial responders at 0.1-3.0 mg/kg ranked among the lowest.

Only in-frame clones appear in the TCRdb table, and some are missing; sequencing was by immunoSEQ multiplex PCR. The sample lists about 83,000 clones; roughly 85% were seen once. CDR1 is GTSNPN and CDR2 is SVGIG in the germline V gene (reference sequence). CDR3 length: 15 amino acids. The V gene end was trimmed by 2 bases and the J gene end by 5 bases; junction bases not matched to a gene: 9. With respect to this clone: What it binds is not known.

This chain links TRBV30 with TRBJ1-5; TRBD1 aligns across 7 bases. This receptor was obtained from an adult with an advanced solid tumor such as melanoma, head and neck, liver or kidney cancer. The sequenced sample was CD4+ or CD8+ T cells sorted from blood, obtained in a trial of the OX40 agonist ivuxolimab. This CDR3 reads CAWSNPGQPDQPQHF. CDR3 DNA: TGTGCCTGGAGTAATCCGGGACAGCCAGATCAGCCCCAGCATTTT.